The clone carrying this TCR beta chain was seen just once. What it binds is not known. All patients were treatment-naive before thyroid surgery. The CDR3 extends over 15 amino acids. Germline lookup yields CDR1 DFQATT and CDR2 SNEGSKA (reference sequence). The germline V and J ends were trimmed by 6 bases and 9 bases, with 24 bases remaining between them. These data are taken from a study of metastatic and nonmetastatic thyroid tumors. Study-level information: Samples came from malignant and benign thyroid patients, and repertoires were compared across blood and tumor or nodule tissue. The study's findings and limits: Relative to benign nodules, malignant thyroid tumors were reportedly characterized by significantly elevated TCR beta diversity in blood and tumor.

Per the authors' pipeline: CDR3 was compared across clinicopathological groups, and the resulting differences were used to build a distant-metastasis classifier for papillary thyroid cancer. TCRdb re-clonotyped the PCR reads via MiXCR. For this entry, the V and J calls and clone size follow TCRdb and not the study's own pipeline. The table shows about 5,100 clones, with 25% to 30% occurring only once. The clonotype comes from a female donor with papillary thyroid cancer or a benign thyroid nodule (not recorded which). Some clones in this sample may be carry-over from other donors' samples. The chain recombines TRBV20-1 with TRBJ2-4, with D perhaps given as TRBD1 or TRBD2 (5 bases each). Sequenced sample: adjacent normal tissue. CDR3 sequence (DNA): TGCAGTGCACGCCCTTTGGGGGTGCAATTGGTCATTCAGTACTTC. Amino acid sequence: CSARPLGVQLVIQYF.